This section outlines one TCR beta chain sequence together with its context. Antigen unknown. This entry comes from a study of long-term antiretroviral therapy in people with HIV. At survey level, the immunoSEQ assay was run in its v3.0 version. Libraries were prepared by immunoSEQ multiplex PCR; TCRdb keeps only in-frame clonotypes and omits some of them. In the table there are about 10,000 clones, around nine tenths of which are singletons. Every donor contributed at least one pre-ART and at least two post-ART PBMC samples. Unmatched junction bases numbered 4, after V lost 4 bases and J lost 1 base. The CDR3 has 16 residues. Germline CDR1 reads LNHDA; CDR2 reads SQIVND (reference sequence). Study results and limitations: CDR3 length ranges were narrower in HIV repertoires than in controls.

The genes are TRBV19 and TRBJ1-5; 10 positions match TRBD1. The TCR sequence derives from a woman between 40 and 55 years old with HIV. Source: unsorted PBMCs, taken 0.2 years before starting antiretroviral therapy. CDR3 sequence (DNA): TGTGCCAGTAGTACGACAGGGGGCTTCAGCAATCAGCCCCAGCATTTT. Amino acids: CASSTTGGFSNQPQHF.